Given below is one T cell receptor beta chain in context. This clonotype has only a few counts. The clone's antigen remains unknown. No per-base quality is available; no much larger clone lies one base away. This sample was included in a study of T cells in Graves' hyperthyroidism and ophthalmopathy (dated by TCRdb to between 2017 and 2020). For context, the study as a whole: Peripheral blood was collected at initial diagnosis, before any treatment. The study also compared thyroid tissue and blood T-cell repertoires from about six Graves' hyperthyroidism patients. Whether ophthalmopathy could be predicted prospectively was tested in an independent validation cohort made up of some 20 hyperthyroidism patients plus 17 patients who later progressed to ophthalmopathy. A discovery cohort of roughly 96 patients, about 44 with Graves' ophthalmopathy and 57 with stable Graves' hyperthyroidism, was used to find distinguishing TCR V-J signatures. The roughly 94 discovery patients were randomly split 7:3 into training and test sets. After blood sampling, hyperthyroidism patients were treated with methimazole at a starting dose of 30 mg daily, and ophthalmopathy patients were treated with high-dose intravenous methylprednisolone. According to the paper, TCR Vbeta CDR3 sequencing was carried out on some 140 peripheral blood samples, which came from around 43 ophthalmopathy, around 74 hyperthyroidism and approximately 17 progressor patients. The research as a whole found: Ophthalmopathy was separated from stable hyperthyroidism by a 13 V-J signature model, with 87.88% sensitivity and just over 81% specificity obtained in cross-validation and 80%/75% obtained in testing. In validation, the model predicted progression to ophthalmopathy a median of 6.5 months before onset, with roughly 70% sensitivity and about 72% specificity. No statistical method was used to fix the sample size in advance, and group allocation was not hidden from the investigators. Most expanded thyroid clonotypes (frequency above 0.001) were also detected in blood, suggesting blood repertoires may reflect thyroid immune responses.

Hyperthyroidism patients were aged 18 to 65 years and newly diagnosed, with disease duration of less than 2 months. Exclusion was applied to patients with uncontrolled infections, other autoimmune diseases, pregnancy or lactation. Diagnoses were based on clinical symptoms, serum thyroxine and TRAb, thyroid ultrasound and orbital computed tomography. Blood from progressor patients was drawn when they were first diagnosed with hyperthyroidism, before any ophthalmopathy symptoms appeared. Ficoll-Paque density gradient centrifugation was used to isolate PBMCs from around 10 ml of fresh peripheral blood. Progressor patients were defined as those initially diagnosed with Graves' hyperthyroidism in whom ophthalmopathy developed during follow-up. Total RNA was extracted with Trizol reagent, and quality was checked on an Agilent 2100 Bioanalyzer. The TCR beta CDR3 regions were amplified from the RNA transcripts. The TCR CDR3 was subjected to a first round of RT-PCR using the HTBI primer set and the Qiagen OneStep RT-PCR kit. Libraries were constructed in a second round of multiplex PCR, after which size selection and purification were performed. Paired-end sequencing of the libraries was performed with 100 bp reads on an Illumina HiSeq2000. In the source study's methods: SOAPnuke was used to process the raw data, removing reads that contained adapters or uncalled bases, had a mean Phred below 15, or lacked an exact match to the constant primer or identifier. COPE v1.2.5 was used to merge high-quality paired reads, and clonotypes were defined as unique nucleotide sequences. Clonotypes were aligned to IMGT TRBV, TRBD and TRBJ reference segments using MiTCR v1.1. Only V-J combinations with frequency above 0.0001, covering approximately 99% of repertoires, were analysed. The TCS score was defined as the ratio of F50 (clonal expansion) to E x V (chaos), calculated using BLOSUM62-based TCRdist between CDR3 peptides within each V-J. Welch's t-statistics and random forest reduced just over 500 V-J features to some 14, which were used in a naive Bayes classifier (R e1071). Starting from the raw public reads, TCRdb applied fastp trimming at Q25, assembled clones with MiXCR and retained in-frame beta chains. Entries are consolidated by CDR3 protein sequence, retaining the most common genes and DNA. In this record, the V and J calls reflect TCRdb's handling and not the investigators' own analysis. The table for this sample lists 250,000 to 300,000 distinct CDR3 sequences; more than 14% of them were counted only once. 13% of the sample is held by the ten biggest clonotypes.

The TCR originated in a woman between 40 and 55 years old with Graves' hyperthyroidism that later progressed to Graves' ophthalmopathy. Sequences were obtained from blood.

The CDR3 here reads CSARYPGLAGAATYNEQFF. DNA sequence: TGCAGTGCTAGATACCCGGGACTAGCGGGAGCCGCCACTTACAATGAGCAGTTCTTC. The V gene is TRBV20-1 and the J gene is TRBJ2-1; 14 bases in between match TRBD2. Germline trimming: 2 bases from V, 4 bases from J; junction bases outside gene matches: 13. CDR1 and CDR2 were assigned from the germline V gene (reference sequence) as DFQATT and SNEGSKA. CDR3 length: 19 amino acids, cysteine to phenylalanine. The retained sequence is limited to the CDR3, 57 bases, with the frame set at the first base.